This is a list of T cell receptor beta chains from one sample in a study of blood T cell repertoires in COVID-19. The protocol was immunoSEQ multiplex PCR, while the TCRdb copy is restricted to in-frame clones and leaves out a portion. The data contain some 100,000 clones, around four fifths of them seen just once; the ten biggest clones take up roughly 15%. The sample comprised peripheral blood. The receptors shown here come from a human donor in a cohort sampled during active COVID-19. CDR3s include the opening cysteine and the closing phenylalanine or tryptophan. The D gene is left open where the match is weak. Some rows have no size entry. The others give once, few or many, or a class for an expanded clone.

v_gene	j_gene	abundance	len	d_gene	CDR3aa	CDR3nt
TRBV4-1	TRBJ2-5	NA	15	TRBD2	CASSQETSGAKTQYF	TGCGCCAGCAGCCAGGAGACTAGCGGGGCTAAGACCCAGTACTTC
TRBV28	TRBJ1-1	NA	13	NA	CASSNSGDTEAFF	TGTGCCAGCAGTAATTCAGGTGACACTGAAGCTTTCTTT
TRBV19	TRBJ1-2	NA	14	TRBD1	CASSILGQGFGYTF	TGTGCCAGTAGTATCCTGGGACAGGGGTTTGGCTACACCTTC
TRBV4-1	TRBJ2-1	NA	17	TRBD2	CASSQRASGRPYNEQFF	TGCGCCAGCAGCCAGCGGGCTAGCGGGAGACCCTACAATGAGCAGTTCTTC
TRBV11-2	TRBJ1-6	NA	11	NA	CASQGWGPLHF	TGTGCCAGTCAGGGTTGGGGACCCCTCCACTTT
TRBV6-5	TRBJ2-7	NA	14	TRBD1	CASMGPGGMYEQYF	TGTGCCAGCATGGGACCAGGGGGCATGTACGAGCAGTACTTC
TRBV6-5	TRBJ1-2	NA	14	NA	CASRGAASVYGYTF	TGTGCCAGCAGGGGGGCAGCTTCGGTCTATGGCTACACCTTC
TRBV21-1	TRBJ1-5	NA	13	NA	CASSAQGDQPQHF	TGTGCCAGCAGCGCTCAGGGCGATCAGCCCCAGCATTTT
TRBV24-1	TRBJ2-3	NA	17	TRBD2	CATSELAGGRSTDTQYF	TGTGCCACCAGTGAACTAGCGGGGGGGCGTTCCACAGATACGCAGTATTTT
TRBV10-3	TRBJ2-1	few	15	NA	CAISDWTGVGNEQFF	TGTGCCATCAGTGACTGGACGGGAGTGGGAAATGAGCAGTTCTTC
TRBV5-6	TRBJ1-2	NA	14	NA	CASSLGGPEYGYTF	TGTGCCAGCAGCTTGGGAGGCCCGGAGTATGGCTACACCTTC
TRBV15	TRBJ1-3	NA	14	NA	CATSKDGERNTIYF	TGTGCCACCAGCAAAGATGGTGAGAGAAACACCATATATTTT
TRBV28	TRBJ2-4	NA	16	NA	CASSFPHISAKNIQYF	TGTGCCAGCAGTTTCCCACACATCTCAGCCAAAAACATTCAGTACTTC
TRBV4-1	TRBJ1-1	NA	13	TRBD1	CASSQNGQGKAFF	TGCGCCAGCAGCCAAAACGGACAGGGGAAAGCTTTCTTT
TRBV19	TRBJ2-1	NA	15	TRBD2	CASSSSSGRAGEQFF	TGTGCCAGTAGTTCCTCTAGCGGGAGGGCCGGTGAGCAGTTCTTC
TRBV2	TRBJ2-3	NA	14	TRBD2	CASSAGGGTDTQYF	TGTGCCAGCAGTGCGGGGGGGGGAACAGATACGCAGTATTTT
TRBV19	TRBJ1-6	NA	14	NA	CATNRGRENSPLHF	TGTGCCACCAACCGAGGCAGGGAAAATTCACCCCTCCACTTT
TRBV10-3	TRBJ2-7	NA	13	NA	CAISVDSNYEQYF	TGTGCCATCAGTGTTGACTCAAATTACGAGCAGTACTTC
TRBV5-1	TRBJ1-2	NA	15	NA	CASSLHMGTIYGYTF	TGCGCCAGCAGCTTGCATATGGGCACCATTTATGGCTACACCTTC
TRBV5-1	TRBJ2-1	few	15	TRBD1	CASSYRGFPYNEQFF	TGCGCCAGCAGCTACAGGGGGTTCCCCTACAATGAGCAGTTCTTC
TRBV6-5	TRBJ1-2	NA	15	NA	CASRRESGRGDGYTF	TGTGCCAGCAGGCGGGAGAGCGGCCGGGGGGATGGCTACACCTTC
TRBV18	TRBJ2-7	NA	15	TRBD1	CASSIVAGGTGEQYF	TGTGCCAGCTCAATCGTGGCAGGGGGAACGGGCGAGCAGTACTTC
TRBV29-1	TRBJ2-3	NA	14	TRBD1	CSVRRGRSTDTQYF	TGCAGCGTTAGAAGGGGGCGCTCAACAGATACGCAGTATTTT
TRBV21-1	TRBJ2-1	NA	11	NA	CASPTTGVTIF	TGTGCCAGCCCCACGACAGGGGTCACGATCTTC
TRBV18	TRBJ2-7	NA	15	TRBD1	CASSPGTGAYHEQYF	TGTGCCAGCTCACCCGGGACAGGGGCTTATCACGAGCAGTACTTC
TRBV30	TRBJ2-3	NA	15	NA	CAWTEGPLGTDTQYF	TGTGCCTGGACGGAGGGACCCCTTGGCACAGATACGCAGTATTTT
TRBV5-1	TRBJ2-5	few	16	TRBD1	CASRLRGQGAGETQYF	TGCGCCAGCAGGCTGAGGGGACAGGGGGCTGGGGAGACCCAGTACTTC
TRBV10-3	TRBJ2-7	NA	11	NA	CAHGESYEQYF	TGTGCCCACGGGGAGTCCTACGAGCAGTACTTC
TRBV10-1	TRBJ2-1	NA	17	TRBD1	CASSFRIPGQGYNEQFF	TGCGCCAGCAGCTTTAGAATCCCGGGACAGGGTTACAATGAGCAGTTCTTC
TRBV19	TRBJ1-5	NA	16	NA	CASSTLRRGSNQPQHF	TGTGCCAGTAGTACCCTGAGGAGGGGAAGCAATCAGCCCCAGCATTTT
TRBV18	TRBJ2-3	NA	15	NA	CASSLSGREGDTQYF	TGTGCCAGCTCACTATCCGGCAGGGAAGGGGATACGCAGTATTTT
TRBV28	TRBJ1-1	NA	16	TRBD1	CASSLRTGGLNTEAFF	TGTGCCAGCAGTTTAAGGACAGGGGGCCTGAACACTGAAGCTTTCTTT
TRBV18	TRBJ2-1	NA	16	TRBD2	CASSPPRLAGDNEQFF	TGTGCCAGCTCACCACCGAGACTAGCGGGAGACAATGAGCAGTTCTTC
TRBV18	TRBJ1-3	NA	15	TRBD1	CASSPTGVGGNTIYF	TGTGCCAGCTCACCAACAGGGGTTGGCGGAAACACCATATATTTT
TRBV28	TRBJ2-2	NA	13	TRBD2	CASRGLAIGELFF	TGTGCCAGCAGGGGACTAGCAATCGGGGAGCTGTTTTTT
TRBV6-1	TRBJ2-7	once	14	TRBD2	CASSEGTRFSEQYF	TGTGCCAGCAGTGAAGGGACTAGGTTCTCCGAGCAGTACTTC
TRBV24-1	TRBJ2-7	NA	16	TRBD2	CATSDSSSGGLYEQYF	TGTGCCACCAGTGATTCGTCTAGCGGGGGCCTCTACGAGCAGTACTTC
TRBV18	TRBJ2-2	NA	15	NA	CASSPPAGNTGELFF	TGTGCCAGCTCACCACCTGCAGGGAACACCGGGGAGCTGTTTTTT
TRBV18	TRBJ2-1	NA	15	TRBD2	CASSPTAGGGNEQFF	TGTGCCAGCTCACCAACGGCGGGAGGTGGCAATGAGCAGTTCTTC
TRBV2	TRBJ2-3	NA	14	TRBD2	CASSKLAGRDTQYF	TGTGCCAGCAGTAAACTAGCGGGACGGGATACGCAGTATTTT
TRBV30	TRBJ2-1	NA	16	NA	CAWGPLLARERDEQFF	TGTGCCTGGGGCCCCCTCCTAGCGAGAGAGCGCGATGAGCAGTTCTTC
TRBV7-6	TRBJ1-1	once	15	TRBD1	CASSLRQGANTEAFF	TGTGCCAGCAGCTTAAGACAGGGGGCGAACACTGAAGCTTTCTTT
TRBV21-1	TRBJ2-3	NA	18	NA	CASSKGDYDPLCTDTQYF	TGTGCCAGCAGCAAAGGGGACTACGACCCCCTTTGCACAGATACGCAGTATTTT
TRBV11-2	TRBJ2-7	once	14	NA	CASKQGSGLFEQYF	TGTGCCAGCAAGCAGGGTAGCGGACTGTTCGAGCAGTACTTC
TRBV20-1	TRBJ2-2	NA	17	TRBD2	CSASLLAGGSNTGELFF	TGCAGTGCTAGTTTGCTAGCGGGAGGTTCGAACACCGGGGAGCTGTTTTTT
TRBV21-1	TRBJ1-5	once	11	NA	CASKGPQPQHF	TGTGCCAGCAAGGGGCCGCAGCCCCAGCATTTT
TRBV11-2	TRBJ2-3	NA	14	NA	CASSLIGDTDTQYF	TGTGCCAGCAGCTTAATAGGGGACACAGATACGCAGTATTTT
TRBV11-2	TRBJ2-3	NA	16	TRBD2	CASSWTSGRAADTQYF	TGTGCCAGCAGCTGGACTAGCGGGAGGGCGGCAGATACGCAGTATTTT
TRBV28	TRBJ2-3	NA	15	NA	CASSLGGGWRDTQYF	TGTGCCAGCAGTTTAGGGGGCGGTTGGCGAGATACGCAGTATTTT
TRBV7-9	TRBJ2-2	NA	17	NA	CASSLARLGVGTGELFF	TGTGCCAGCAGCTTAGCCCGACTAGGAGTTGGGACCGGGGAGCTGTTTTTT
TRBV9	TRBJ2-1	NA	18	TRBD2	CASSVGLAGGRTYNEQFF	TGTGCCAGCAGCGTAGGACTAGCGGGGGGGAGAACCTACAATGAGCAGTTCTTC
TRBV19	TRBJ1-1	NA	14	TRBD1	CASSWDSLNTEAFF	TGTGCCAGTAGTTGGGACAGCTTGAACACTGAAGCTTTCTTT
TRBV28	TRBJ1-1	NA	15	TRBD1	CASSPPQGLGTEAFF	TGTGCCAGCAGTCCCCCACAGGGGCTAGGCACTGAAGCTTTCTTT
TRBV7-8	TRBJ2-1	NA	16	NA	CASSYRLAGSRYEQFF	TGTGCCAGCAGCTATCGTCTGGCGGGAAGTCGGTATGAGCAGTTCTTC